This T cell receptor beta chain was recorded in a study of T-cell reconstitution after alpha-beta-depleted transplantation in children. Study results and limitations: In patients about two months after transplant, alpha-beta T cells reportedly arose from several hundred expanded graft clones. T-cell numbers and diversity one year post-transplant derived largely from freshly generated T cells.

The V and J ends lost 5 bases and 4 bases respectively, with 12 bases between them. This CDR3 spans 14 amino acids. This clonotype was recorded many times. Its target is unknown. This sample's TCRbeta library carried unique molecular identifier barcodes. TCRdb independently ran MiXCR on the PCR reads; one entry per CDR3 protein. Seen here are some 830,000 distinct CDR3 sequences, around 17% observed once, and the top ten hold about 4.6%. This chain joins TRBV12-3 or TRBV12-4 and TRBJ2-1; D is possibly TRBD2 (5 bases). This sequence originates from a male patient between 10 and 17 years old who had a stem cell transplant for acute lymphoblastic leukemia, so the T cells may come from the graft donor. Sequenced here: PBMCs, mostly from graft donor cells, sampled 360 days after TCRalphabeta/CD19-depleted stem cell transplant. CDR3 bases: TGTGCCAGCAGTCCTAGCCCACTTTACAATGAGCAGTTCTTC. Protein product: CASSPSPLYNEQFF.